A single sample is the source of the 29 T cell receptor beta chains below, sequenced in a study of T cells in Graves' hyperthyroidism and ophthalmopathy. TCR beta CDR3 regions were amplified from RNA transcripts. The TCR CDR3 was amplified in a first-round RT-PCR using the HTBI primer set. One entry per CDR3 protein, called by TCRdb with MiXCR from the multiplex PCR reads. This sample has under 800,000 distinct CDR3 sequences, with around 15% found just once. The sample was blood. The receptor set was obtained from a woman aged 18-29 years with Graves' hyperthyroidism.

This clonotype was recorded at least ten times. The rearrangement links TRBV3-1 to TRBJ2-1; D tentatively reads TRBD1 or TRBD2 (5 bases each). From germline, CDR1 is LGHDT and CDR2 YNNKEL (reference sequence). The CDR3 spans 16 residues. The V end lost 0 bases, the J end lost 7 bases, and 16 bases lay between the germline ends. CDR3 sequence (DNA): TGTGCCAGCAGCCAAGAGAGGGACCCCGAGGGAAATGAGCAGTTCTTC. Translated, it gives CASSQERDPEGNEQFF.

This clonotype showed up many times. This chain connects TRBV29-1 to TRBJ1-1; TRBD1 might be the D (6 bases). V lost 4 bases and J lost 5, with 11 bases in between. Germline lookup yields CDR1 SQVTM and CDR2 ANQGSEA. This CDR3 has 12 residues. The CDR3 DNA reads TGCAGCGTTGTACAGGGCAGAACTGAAGCTTTCTTT. This codes for CSVVQGRTEAFF.

This clonotype was counted a few times. The CDR3 is CASSHPRGGWTGELFF. Written as DNA, the CDR3 is TGTGCCAGCAGCCACCCCAGGGGCGGATGGACCGGGGAGCTGTTTTTT. This rearrangement joins TRBV7-9 to TRBJ2-2; tentative D call: TRBD1 (6 bases). Germline values: CDR1 SEHNR, CDR2 FQNEAQ (reference sequence). This CDR3 comprises 16 residues. Trimming removed 5 bases from V and 5 bases from J, with 18 bases in between.

This clonotype was seen at least ten times. The chain couples TRBV20-1 to TRBJ2-3; 15 nucleotides agree with TRBD2. Per germline, CDR1 DFQATT and CDR2 SNEGSKA (reference sequence). V was clipped by 6 bases and J by 3 bases; unmatched bases: 13. There are 18 residues in the CDR3. Here the CDR3 DNA reads TGCAGTGCAAACGGACTAGCGGGAGGGATAGGCTCGACAGATACGCAGTATTTT. It encodes CSANGLAGGIGSTDTQYF.

This clonotype occurred many times. This sequence joins TRBV20-1 and TRBJ2-5; 9 bases are shared with TRBD2. The J segment lost 4 bases and the V segment lost 6 bases, leaving 9 bases of the junction unmatched. The germline CDR1 and CDR2 sequences are DFQATT and SNEGSKA (reference sequence). The CDR3 has 14 amino acids. The CDR3 sequence: CSADSGRGGETQYF. The CDR3 DNA follows: TGCAGTGCCGACTCGGGGCGGGGGGGAGAGACCCAGTACTTC.

This clonotype was detected a few times. The rearrangement joins TRBV19 to TRBJ2-7; D gene ambiguous. Germline CDR1 and CDR2: LNHDA and SQIVND (reference sequence). The CDR3 contains 15 residues. Trimming removed 4 bases from V and 2 bases from J, with 15 bases in between. The CDR3 sequence is CASSTPRKGAYEQYF. In DNA, the CDR3 is TGTGCCAGTAGTACCCCTAGGAAGGGCGCCTACGAGCAGTACTTC.

This clonotype was seen a handful of times. For the CDR3, the DNA is TGTGCCAGCAGGAGAGGACAGGGAACGAACACTGAAGCTTTCTTT. Its protein is CASRRGQGTNTEAFF. The V gene is TRBV27, the J gene TRBJ1-1; 8 bases are shared with TRBD1. Germline CDR1 is MNHEY and CDR2 is SMNVEV (reference sequence). The CDR3 runs to 15 residues. V lost 6 bases, J lost 1 base, and 7 bases stayed unmatched.

The chain recombines TRBV6-1 with TRBJ2-1; TRBD2 is a possible D gene (6 bases). This CDR3 region has 18 residues. Looked up from germline, CDR1 is MNHNS and CDR2 is SASEGT. V lost 4 bases and J 10 bases, leaving 29 bases between the germline ends. The CDR3 coding sequence is TGTGCCAGCAGTGCTCAAACGTCCCCTCGGGAGCGAGAAGACGAGCAGTTCTTC. Residues: CASSAQTSPREREDEQFF.

There are a few counts of this clonotype. The rearrangement joins TRBV20-1 to TRBJ2-3; D might be TRBD1 or TRBD2, each matching 5 bases. V gave up 6 bases and J gave up 0 bases, with 13 bases separating them. CDR3 length: 14 amino acids. Germline V gene lookup returns CDR1 DFQATT and CDR2 SNEGSKA (reference sequence). The CDR3 loop reads CSARTRDSTDTQYF. CDR3 nucleotides: TGCAGTGCCCGCACCCGGGACAGCACAGATACGCAGTATTTT.

In this sample, this clonotype turned up many times. The chain is built from TRBV29-1 and TRBJ2-3; 7 nucleotides match TRBD1. With 6 bases clipped from V and 3 bases from J, the junction kept 3 bases outside the gene matches. CDR1 and CDR2 from the germline V gene are SQVTM and ANQGSEA. The CDR3 length is 12 residues. Here the CDR3 reads CSVSTGTDTQYF. In nucleotides, the CDR3 is TGCAGCGTATCGACAGGGACAGATACGCAGTATTTT.

A few counts support this clonotype. This chain joins TRBV12-3 or TRBV12-4 and TRBJ2-1; D not resolved. Deletions cut 5 bases from V and 0 bases from J, with 11 bases between. The CDR3 has 15 amino acids. The CDR3, as DNA: TGTGCCAGCAGTCCGGACCCTAGCTCCTACAATGAGCAGTTCTTC. Encoded protein: CASSPDPSSYNEQFF.

This clonotype was recorded many times. J is TRBJ1-1 and V is TRBV20-1; D ambiguous. Per germline, CDR1 DFQATT and CDR2 SNEGSKA (reference sequence). The V and J ends lost 1 base and 3 bases respectively, with 12 bases between them. CDR3 length: 14 residues. CDR3 nucleotide sequence: TGCAGTGCTAGAGTAGCGGGTCCGGACACTGAAGCTTTCTTT. Its protein product is CSARVAGPDTEAFF.

This clonotype was seen ten or more times. The CDR3 loop is CASSPPQASSYNEQFF. DNA for the CDR3: TGTGCCAGCAGCCCTCCGCAGGCTAGCTCCTACAATGAGCAGTTCTTC. The chain is built from TRBV7-9 and TRBJ2-1; no clear D gene. The CDR3 consists of 16 residues. V shed 5 bases and J shed 0 bases, with 14 bases lying between them. Germline V gene lookup returns CDR1 SEHNR and CDR2 FQNEAQ (reference sequence).

The chain carries TRBV29-1 and TRBJ2-3; 7 nucleotides align to TRBD2. Germline CDR1 is SQVTM and CDR2 is ANQGSEA. V dropped 5 bases and J dropped 2; count of bases not matched to a gene: 13. This CDR3 region has 16 residues. The CDR3 is CSVSKPLADYTDTQYF. The CDR3 coding sequence is TGCAGCGTTTCCAAGCCCCTAGCGGACTACACAGATACGCAGTATTTT.

This clonotype was found a few times. The chain uses TRBV2 and TRBJ2-2, with 8 bases fitting TRBD2. V was clipped by 0 bases and J by 4 bases; unmatched bases: 13. From germline, CDR1 is SNHLY and CDR2 FYNNEI. The CDR3 is made up of 19 amino acids. The CDR3 sequence is CASSEALISGLDVTGELFF. The CDR3 bases are TGTGCCAGCAGTGAAGCGCTGATTTCGGGACTAGACGTCACCGGGGAGCTGTTTTTT.

The CDR3 spells CASSTLLENQPQHF. The CDR3 DNA sequence: TGTGCCAGTAGTACCCTTCTAGAGAATCAGCCCCAGCATTTT. The V call is TRBV19, the J call TRBJ1-5; D is ambiguous. The V gene lost 4 bases and the J gene lost 4 bases, with 11 bases spanning the gap. Germline V lookup: CDR1 LNHDA, CDR2 SQIVND (reference sequence). This CDR3 has 14 amino acids.

The rearrangement joins TRBV7-9 to TRBJ2-2; no definite D call. CDR3 length: 14 amino acids. Between the trimmed V and J ends, which lost 5 bases and 8 bases, there was a span of 15 bases. Germline V lookup: CDR1 SEHNR, CDR2 FQNEAQ (reference sequence). In DNA form, the CDR3 reads TGTGCCAGCAGCACAACTGGGCGAGGAGGGGAGCTGTTTTTT. Its protein product is CASSTTGRGGELFF.

Ten or more counts support this clonotype. The rearrangement joins TRBV2 to TRBJ1-4; 8 bases line up with TRBD1. The germline V gene encodes CDR1 SNHLY and CDR2 FYNNEI. The CDR3 consists of 16 residues. The J segment lost 0 bases and the V segment lost 7 bases, leaving 7 bases of the junction unmatched. CDR3 in DNA: TGTGCCAGCACCGGACAGGGCGTCTCAACTAATGAAAAACTGTTTTTT. Translating gives CASTGQGVSTNEKLFF. The variable domain in full, completed from reference TRBV2 and TRBJ1-4, reads EPEVTQTPSHQVTQMGQEVILRCVPISNHLYFYWYRQILGQKVEFLVSFYNNEISEKSEIFDDQFSVERPDGSNFTLKIRSTKLEDSAMYFCASTGQGVSTNEKLFFGSGTQLSVL.

In this sample, this clonotype turned up many times. This chain connects TRBV6-2 or TRBV6-3 to TRBJ1-2; the D gene is possibly TRBD1 (5 bases). This CDR3 is built from 13 residues. V gave up 9 bases and J gave up 4 bases, with 15 bases separating them. Germline V gene sequence: CDR1 MNHEY, CDR2 SVGEGT. CDR3 loop: CASGTNLFYGYTF. DNA for the CDR3: TGTGCCAGTGGGACCAACCTCTTCTATGGCTACACCTTC.

The chain combines TRBV7-2 with TRBJ2-1; 7 nucleotides match TRBD2. The V gene end was trimmed by 1 base and the J gene end by 0 bases; junction bases not matched to a gene: 15. This CDR3 contains 20 residues. Germline V gene lookup returns CDR1 SGHTA and CDR2 FQGNSA. The DNA of the CDR3 is TGTGCCAGCAGCTTAGTAGTTCCTAGCGGAACTCCTAGCTCCTACAATGAGCAGTTCTTC. It is translated as CASSLVVPSGTPSSYNEQFF.

The chain couples TRBV20-1 to TRBJ2-3, with a tentative D call TRBD1 (5 bases). Germline CDR1 DFQATT, CDR2 SNEGSKA (reference sequence). CDR3 length: 15 residues. The ends were cut back, 5 bases at V and 0 bases at J, with 15 bases in the middle. CDR3 in amino acids: CSARNYRSSTDTQYF. The CDR3 DNA is TGCAGTGCTCGCAACTACAGGTCTAGCACAGATACGCAGTATTTT.

This clonotype came up a few times. The chain employs TRBV11-2 and TRBJ2-1, with D perhaps TRBD2 (5 bases). Germline assignment: CDR1 SGHAT and CDR2 FQNNGV. The CDR3 spans 14 residues. Trimming took off 6 bases at V and 2 bases at J, with 11 bases between the two ends. CDR3 amino acids: CASSLQTTYNEQFF. DNA for the CDR3: TGTGCCAGCAGTTTACAGACTACCTACAATGAGCAGTTCTTC.

This clonotype was seen at least ten times. The rearrangement uses TRBV6-1 and TRBJ2-2, with 16 bases identical to TRBD2. The CDR3 length is 20 residues. V lost 5 bases to trimming and J lost 3 bases; unmatched junction nucleotides: 12. Germline lookup yields CDR1 MNHNS and CDR2 SASEGT. The DNA for the CDR3 is TGTGCCAGCAGTTGGAGGGTCGGGACTAGCGGGAGGGTCGACACCGGGGAGCTGTTTTTT. Its protein is CASSWRVGTSGRVDTGELFF.

CDR3 nucleotides: TGTGCCAGCACTTCCCTCGTTGGGGCGAATGAGCAGTTCTTC. Its translation: CASTSLVGANEQFF. V usage is TRBV7-9 and J usage is TRBJ2-1, with TRBD1 as a possible D gene (5 bases). V was cut by 7 bases and J by 7 bases, with 17 bases left in between. Germline CDR1 is SEHNR and CDR2 is FQNEAQ (reference sequence). There are 14 residues in the CDR3.

This clonotype came up many times. The J gene is TRBJ1-5, the V gene TRBV24-1; D call uncertain. This CDR3 spans 16 amino acids. V shed 4 bases and J shed 2 bases, with 14 bases lying between them. Per the germline V gene, CDR1 is KGHDR and CDR2 is SFDVKD. This chain's CDR3 is CATSDGGSPGNQPQHF. In DNA, the CDR3 is TGTGCCACCAGTGACGGAGGGTCTCCTGGCAATCAGCCCCAGCATTTT.

This clonotype was observed at least ten times. The CDR3 loop reads CASSYPSEGTSRGDEQFF. CDR3 DNA sequence: TGTGCCAGCAGTTATCCTTCGGAGGGGACTAGCCGGGGCGATGAGCAGTTCTTC. This rearrangement joins TRBV6-5 to TRBJ2-1; 9 bases align to TRBD2. This CDR3 region has 18 residues. Per germline, CDR1 MNHEY and CDR2 SVGAGI. V shed 3 bases and J 8 bases; nucleotides not matched to a gene: 17.

This clonotype has at least ten counts. The chain couples TRBV7-9 to TRBJ2-1; tentative D call: TRBD1 (5 bases). The germline V and J ends were trimmed by 3 bases and 0 bases, with 15 bases remaining between them. The CDR3 runs 17 residues. The germline CDR1 and CDR2 sequences are SEHNR and FQNEAQ (reference sequence). The DNA for the CDR3 is TGTGCCAGCAGCTTTACCCAGGGCCGTAGCTCCTACAATGAGCAGTTCTTC. This gives the protein CASSFTQGRSSYNEQFF.

This clonotype was seen a few times. The V call is TRBV14, the J call TRBJ2-1; 7 positions agree with TRBD1. From germline, CDR1 is SGHDN and CDR2 FVKESK. With 3 bases clipped from V and 1 base from J, the junction kept 9 bases outside the gene matches. This CDR3 region has 17 residues. CDR3 nucleotide sequence: TGTGCCAGCAGCCAGTCTCCACAGGGGAAATCCTACAATGAGCAGTTCTTC. This gives the protein CASSQSPQGKSYNEQFF.

Regarding this clonotype: A much larger clonotype is one base distant, so this may be a read error. This chain uses TRBV2 with TRBJ2-5; 8 nucleotides align to TRBD2. The germline V gene encodes CDR1 SNHLY and CDR2 FYNNEI. CDR3 length: 15 residues. DNA of the CDR3: TGTGCCAGCAGTGAAAGCGGGAGTAGGCAAGAGACCCGGTACTTC. This gives the protein CASSESGSRQETRYF.